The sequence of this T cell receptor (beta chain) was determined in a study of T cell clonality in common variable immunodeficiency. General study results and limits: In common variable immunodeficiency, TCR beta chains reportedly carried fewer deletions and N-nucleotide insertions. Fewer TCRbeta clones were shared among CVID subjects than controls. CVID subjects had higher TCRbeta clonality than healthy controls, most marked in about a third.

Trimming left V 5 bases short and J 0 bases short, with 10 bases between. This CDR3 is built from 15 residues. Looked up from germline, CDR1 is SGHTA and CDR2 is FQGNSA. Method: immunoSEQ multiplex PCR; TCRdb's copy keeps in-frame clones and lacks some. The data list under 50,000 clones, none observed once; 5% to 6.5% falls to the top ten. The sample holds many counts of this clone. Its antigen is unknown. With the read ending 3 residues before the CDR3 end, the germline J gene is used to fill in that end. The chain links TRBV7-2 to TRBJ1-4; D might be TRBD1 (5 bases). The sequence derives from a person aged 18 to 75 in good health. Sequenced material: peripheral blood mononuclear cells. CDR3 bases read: TGTGCCAGCAGCCTTAGGGGTGCAACTAATGAAAAA. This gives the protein CASSLRGATNEK. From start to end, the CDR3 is CASSLRGATNEKLFF.